A selection of T cell receptor beta chains follows, all from one sample in a study of tumor-infiltrating lymphocytes in primary liver carcinoma. TCRdb ran MiXCR on the multiplex PCR reads and lists one entry per CDR3 protein. The data contain over 250,000 distinct CDR3 sequences, 50% to 60% of them singletons. Sequencing was carried out using peripheral blood. These receptors originate from a woman in her 30s with primary liver carcinoma and hepatitis B virus infection. CDR3s include the opening cysteine and the closing phenylalanine or tryptophan. A D gene is named only where the DNA matches it firmly. The size field is filled for only some rows; it gives once, few, many or a size class.

J: TRBJ2-2
D: .
size: .
V: TRBV30
CDR3: CAWRHGQLRTGELFF
DNA: TGTGCCTGGAGACACGGACAGTTACGAACCGGGGAGCTGTTTTTT

J: TRBJ2-2
D: TRBD2
size: many
V: TRBV12-3/TRBV12-4
CDR3: CASRSGMRAGELFF
DNA: TGTGCCAGCAGAAGCGGGATGCGGGCCGGGGAGCTGTTTTTT

J: TRBJ2-5
D: .
size: .
V: TRBV6-1
CDR3: CASSERANGTQYF
DNA: TGTGCCAGCAGTGAAAGGGCCAACGGGACCCAGTACTTC

J: TRBJ2-7
D: .
size: .
V: TRBV7-8
CDR3: CASSKQGDEQYF
DNA: TGTGCCAGCAGCAAACAGGGTGACGAGCAGTACTTC

J: TRBJ2-3
D: .
size: few
V: TRBV7-9
CDR3: CASSLGIGDPTDTQYF
DNA: TGTGCCAGCAGCTTAGGCATAGGGGACCCCACAGATACGCAGTATTTT

J: TRBJ2-2
D: TRBD2
size: .
V: TRBV6-5
CDR3: CASSYRTSGRTASTTGELFF
DNA: TGTGCCAGCAGTTACAGGACTAGCGGGAGGACCGCCTCAACCACCGGGGAGCTGTTTTTT

J: TRBJ2-5
D: TRBD2
size: .
V: TRBV29-1
CDR3: CNVAASGYQETQYF
DNA: TGCAATGTTGCGGCTAGCGGGTATCAAGAGACCCAGTACTTC

J: TRBJ1-1
D: .
size: .
V: TRBV12-3/TRBV12-4
CDR3: CASSFYGEYTEAFF
DNA: TGTGCCAGCAGTTTTTACGGAGAGTACACTGAAGCTTTCTTT

J: TRBJ2-1
D: TRBD2
size: many
V: TRBV11-2
CDR3: CASRPRTTGGEQFF
DNA: TGTGCCAGCAGACCACGGACGACGGGGGGTGAGCAGTTCTTC

J: TRBJ1-6
D: .
size: .
V: TRBV30
CDR3: CAGTPTGIYSPLHF
DNA: TGTGCCGGGACCCCCACAGGGATCTATTCACCCCTCCACTTT

J: TRBJ2-3
D: TRBD2
size: .
V: TRBV12-3/TRBV12-4
CDR3: CASSAGLARDTQYF
DNA: TGTGCCAGCAGCGCAGGACTAGCTAGGGATACGCAGTATTTT

J: TRBJ1-1
D: TRBD1
size: .
V: TRBV6-5
CDR3: CACTRTGETEAFF
DNA: TGTGCCTGCACTAGGACAGGGGAAACAGAAGCTTTCTTT

J: TRBJ1-1
D: .
size: many
V: TRBV29-1
CDR3: CSVEARGDGTEAFF
DNA: TGCAGCGTTGAAGCTAGGGGGGATGGGACTGAAGCTTTCTTT

J: TRBJ2-1
D: .
size: .
V: TRBV11-2
CDR3: CASSLEMLYEQFF
DNA: TGTGCCAGCAGCTTAGAGATGCTCTATGAGCAGTTCTTC

J: TRBJ2-3
D: .
size: .
V: TRBV4-1
CDR3: CASSQLQCSTDTQYF
DNA: TGCGCCAGCAGCCAATTACAGTGCAGCACAGATACGCAGTATTTT

J: TRBJ2-1
D: .
size: .
V: TRBV12-3/TRBV12-4
CDR3: CASSLSGPSYNEQLF
DNA: TGTGCCAGCAGTCTTAGCGGTCCCTCCTACAATGAGCAGCTCTTC

J: TRBJ1-1
D: .
size: .
V: TRBV30
CDR3: CAWSDPPSDTEAFF
DNA: TGTGCCTGGTCGGACCCTCCGAGCGACACTGAAGCTTTCTTT

J: TRBJ2-7
D: .
size: few
V: TRBV5-6
CDR3: CASSLGGNSYEQYF
DNA: TGTGCCAGCAGCTTGGGCGGAAACTCCTACGAGCAGTACTTC

J: TRBJ1-1
D: .
size: few
V: TRBV7-8
CDR3: CASSIRDLNTEAFF
DNA: TGTGCCAGCAGCATCAGGGACCTGAACACTGAAGCTTTCTTT

J: TRBJ1-2
D: .
size: .
V: TRBV6-1
CDR3: CASTKTPEADGYTF
DNA: TGTGCCAGCACTAAGACGCCGGAAGCCGATGGCTACACCTTC

J: TRBJ2-2
D: .
size: .
V: TRBV11-2
CDR3: CASSRPGIEITGEPFF
DNA: TGTGCCAGCAGCAGACCCGGGATAGAGATTACCGGGGAGCCGTTTTTT

J: TRBJ2-1
D: .
size: .
V: TRBV5-1
CDR3: CASSPAARTPKGEHFF
DNA: TGCGCCAGCAGCCCCGCCGCCAGGACTCCTAAGGGTGAGCACTTCTTC